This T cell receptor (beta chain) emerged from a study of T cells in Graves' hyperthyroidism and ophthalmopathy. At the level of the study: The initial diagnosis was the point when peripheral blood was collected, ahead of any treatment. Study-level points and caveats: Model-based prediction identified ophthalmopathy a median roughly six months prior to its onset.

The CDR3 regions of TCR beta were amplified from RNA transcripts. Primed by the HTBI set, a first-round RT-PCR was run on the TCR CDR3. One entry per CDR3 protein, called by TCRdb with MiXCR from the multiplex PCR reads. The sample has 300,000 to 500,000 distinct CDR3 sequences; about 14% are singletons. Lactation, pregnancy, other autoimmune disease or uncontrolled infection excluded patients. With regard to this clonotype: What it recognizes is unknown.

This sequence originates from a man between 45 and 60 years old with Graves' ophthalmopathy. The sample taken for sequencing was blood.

The CDR3: CASSWVAVTEAFF. DNA of the CDR3: TGTGCCAGCAGCTGGGTAGCGGTTACTGAAGCTTTCTTT. The gene calls are TRBV7-9 and TRBJ1-1; D is uncertain. Trimming took off 4 bases at V and 5 bases at J, with 11 bases between the two ends. CDR1 SEHNR and CDR2 FQNEAQ come from the germline V gene (reference sequence). CDR3 length equals 13 residues.